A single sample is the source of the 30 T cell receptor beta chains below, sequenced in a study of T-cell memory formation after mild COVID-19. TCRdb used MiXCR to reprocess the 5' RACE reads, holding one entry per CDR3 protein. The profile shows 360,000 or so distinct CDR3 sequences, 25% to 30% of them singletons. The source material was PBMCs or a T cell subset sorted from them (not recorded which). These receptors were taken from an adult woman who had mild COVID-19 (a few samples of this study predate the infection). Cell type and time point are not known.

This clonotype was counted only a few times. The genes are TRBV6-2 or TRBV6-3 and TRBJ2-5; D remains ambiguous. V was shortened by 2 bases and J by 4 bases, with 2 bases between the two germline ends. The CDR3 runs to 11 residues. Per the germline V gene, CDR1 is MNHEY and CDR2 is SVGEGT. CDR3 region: CASSYAETQYF. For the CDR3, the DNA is TGTGCCAGCAGTTACGCAGAGACCCAGTACTTC.

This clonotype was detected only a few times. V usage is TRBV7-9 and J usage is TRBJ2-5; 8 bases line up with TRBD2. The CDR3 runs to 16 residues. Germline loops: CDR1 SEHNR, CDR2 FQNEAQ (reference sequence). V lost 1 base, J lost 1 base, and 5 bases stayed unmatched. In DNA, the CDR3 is TGTGCCAGCAGCTTAGGGTCTAGCGGGTTCCAAGAGACCCAGTACTTC. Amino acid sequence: CASSLGSSGFQETQYF.

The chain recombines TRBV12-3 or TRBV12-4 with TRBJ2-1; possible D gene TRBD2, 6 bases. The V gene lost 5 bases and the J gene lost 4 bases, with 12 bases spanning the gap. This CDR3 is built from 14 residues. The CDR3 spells CASSPRGLYNEQFF. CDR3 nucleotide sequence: TGTGCCAGCAGTCCCCGGGGACTTTACAATGAGCAGTTCTTC.

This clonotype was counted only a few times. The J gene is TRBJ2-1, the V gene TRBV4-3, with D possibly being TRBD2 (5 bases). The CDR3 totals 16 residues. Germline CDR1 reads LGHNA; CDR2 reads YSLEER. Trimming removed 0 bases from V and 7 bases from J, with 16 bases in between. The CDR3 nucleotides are TGCGCCAGCAGCCAAGAGAACTCCGGGAATAGAAATGAGCAGTTCTTC. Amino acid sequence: CASSQENSGNRNEQFF.

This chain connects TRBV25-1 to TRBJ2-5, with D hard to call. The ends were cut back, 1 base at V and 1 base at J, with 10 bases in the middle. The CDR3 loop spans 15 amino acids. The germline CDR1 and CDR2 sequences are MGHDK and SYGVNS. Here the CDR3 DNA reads TGTGCCAGCAGTGAATTGCAGATCGGCCAAGAGACCCAGTACTTC. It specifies CASSELQIGQETQYF. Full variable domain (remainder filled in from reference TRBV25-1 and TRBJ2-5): EADIYQTPRYLVIGTGKKITLECSQTMGHDKMYWYQQDPGMELHLIHYSYGVNSTEKGDLSSESTVSRIRTEHFPLTLESARPSHTSQYLCASSELQIGQETQYFGPGTRLLVL.

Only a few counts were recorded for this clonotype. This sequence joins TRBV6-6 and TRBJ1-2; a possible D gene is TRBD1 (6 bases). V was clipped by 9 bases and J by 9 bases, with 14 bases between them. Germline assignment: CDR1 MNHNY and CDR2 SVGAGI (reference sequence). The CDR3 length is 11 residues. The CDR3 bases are TGTGCCAGTATTTTACAGGGAAGCTACACCTTC. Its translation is CASILQGSYTF.

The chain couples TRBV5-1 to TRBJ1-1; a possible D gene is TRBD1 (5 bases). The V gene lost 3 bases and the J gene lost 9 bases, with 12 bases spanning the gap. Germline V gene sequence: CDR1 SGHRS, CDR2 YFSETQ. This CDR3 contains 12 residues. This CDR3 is CASSSGGTKAFF. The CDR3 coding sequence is TGCGCCAGCAGCTCTGGGGGAACTAAAGCTTTCTTT.

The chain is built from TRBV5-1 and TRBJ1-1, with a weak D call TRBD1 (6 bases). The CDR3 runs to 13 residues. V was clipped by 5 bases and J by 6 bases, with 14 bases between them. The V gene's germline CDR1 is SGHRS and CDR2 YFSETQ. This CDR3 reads CASRIQGMAEAFF. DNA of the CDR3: TGCGCCAGCAGGATACAGGGAATGGCTGAAGCTTTCTTT.

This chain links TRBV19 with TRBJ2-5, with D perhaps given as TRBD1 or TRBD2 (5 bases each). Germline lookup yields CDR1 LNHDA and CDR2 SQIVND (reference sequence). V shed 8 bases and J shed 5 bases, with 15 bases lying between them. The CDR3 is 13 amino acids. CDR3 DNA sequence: TGTGCCAGTCAATCTAGCTGGGGGGAGACCCAGTACTTC. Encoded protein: CASQSSWGETQYF.

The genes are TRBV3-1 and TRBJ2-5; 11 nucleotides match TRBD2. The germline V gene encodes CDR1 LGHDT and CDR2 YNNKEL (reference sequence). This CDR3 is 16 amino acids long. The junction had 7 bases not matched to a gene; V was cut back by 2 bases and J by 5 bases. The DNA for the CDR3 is TGTGCCAGCAGCCAATCGGCTAGCGGGAGGAGGGAGACCCAGTACTTC. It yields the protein CASSQSASGRRETQYF.

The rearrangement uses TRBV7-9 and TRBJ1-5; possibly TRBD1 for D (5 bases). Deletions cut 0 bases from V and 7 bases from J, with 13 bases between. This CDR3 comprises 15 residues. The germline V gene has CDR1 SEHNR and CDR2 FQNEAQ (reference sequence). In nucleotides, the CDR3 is TGTGCCAGCAGCTTAGCGGCAGGGTCACACCAGCCCCAGCATTTT. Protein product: CASSLAAGSHQPQHF.

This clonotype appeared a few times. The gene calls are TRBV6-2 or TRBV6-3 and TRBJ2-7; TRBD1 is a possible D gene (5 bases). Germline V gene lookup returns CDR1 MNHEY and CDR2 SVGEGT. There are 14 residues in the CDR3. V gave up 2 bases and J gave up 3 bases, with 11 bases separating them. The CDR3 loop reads CASSYLGQVYEQYF. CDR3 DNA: TGTGCCAGCAGTTACCTCGGACAAGTCTACGAGCAGTACTTC.

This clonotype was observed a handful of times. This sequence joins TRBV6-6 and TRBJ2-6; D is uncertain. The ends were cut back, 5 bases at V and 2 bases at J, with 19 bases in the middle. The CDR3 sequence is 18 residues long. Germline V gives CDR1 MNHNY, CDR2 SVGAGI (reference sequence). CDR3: CASSPLLVRVAGANVLTF. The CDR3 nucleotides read TGTGCCAGCAGTCCACTCCTCGTCCGGGTGGCTGGGGCCAACGTCCTGACTTTC.

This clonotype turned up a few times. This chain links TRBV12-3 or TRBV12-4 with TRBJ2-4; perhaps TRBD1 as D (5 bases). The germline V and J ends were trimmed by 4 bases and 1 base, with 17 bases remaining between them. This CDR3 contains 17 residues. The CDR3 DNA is TGTGCCAGCAGTTCGGTTAGGGGCTTGGTTGCCAAAAACATTCAGTACTTC. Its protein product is CASSSVRGLVAKNIQYF.

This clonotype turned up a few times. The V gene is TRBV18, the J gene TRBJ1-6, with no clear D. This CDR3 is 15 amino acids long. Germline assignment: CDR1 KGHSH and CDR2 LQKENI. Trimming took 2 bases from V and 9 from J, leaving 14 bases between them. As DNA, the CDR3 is TGTGCCAGCTCACCAAGGATAACAAGAGGTTCACCCCTCCACTTT. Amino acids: CASSPRITRGSPLHF.

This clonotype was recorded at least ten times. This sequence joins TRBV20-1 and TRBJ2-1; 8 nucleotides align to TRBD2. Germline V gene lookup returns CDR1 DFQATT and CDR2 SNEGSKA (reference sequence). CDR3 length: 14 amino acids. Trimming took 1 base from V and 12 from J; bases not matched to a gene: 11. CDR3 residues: CSARALADGSGQFF. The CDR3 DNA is TGCAGTGCTAGAGCACTAGCGGATGGCTCCGGGCAGTTCTTC.

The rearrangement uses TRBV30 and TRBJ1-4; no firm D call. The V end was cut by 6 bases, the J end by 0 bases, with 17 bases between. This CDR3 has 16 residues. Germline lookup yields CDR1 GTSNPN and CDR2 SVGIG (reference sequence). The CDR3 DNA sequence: TGTGCCTGTGAACCCGGTGTCCGTGCAACTAATGAAAAACTGTTTTTT. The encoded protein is CACEPGVRATNEKLFF.

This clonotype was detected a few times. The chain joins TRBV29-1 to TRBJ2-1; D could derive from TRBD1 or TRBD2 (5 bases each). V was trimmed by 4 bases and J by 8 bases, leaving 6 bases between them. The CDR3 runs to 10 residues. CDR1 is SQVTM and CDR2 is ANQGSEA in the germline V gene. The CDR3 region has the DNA TGCAGCGTTGGGGACCATGAGCAGTTCTTC. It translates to CSVGDHEQFF.

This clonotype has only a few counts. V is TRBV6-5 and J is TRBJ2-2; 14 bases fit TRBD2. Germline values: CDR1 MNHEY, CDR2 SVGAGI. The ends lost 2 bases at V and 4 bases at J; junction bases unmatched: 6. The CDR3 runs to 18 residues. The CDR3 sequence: CASSYGTSGGPGTGELFF. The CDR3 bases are TGTGCCAGCAGTTACGGGACTAGCGGGGGCCCGGGCACCGGGGAGCTGTTTTTT.

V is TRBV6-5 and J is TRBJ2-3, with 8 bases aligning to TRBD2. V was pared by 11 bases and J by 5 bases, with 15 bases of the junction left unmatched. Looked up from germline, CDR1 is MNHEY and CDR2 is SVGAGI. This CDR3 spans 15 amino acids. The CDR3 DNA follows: TGTGCCCGCCCGGGACTAGATAAGCCAAAAGATACGCAGTATTTT. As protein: CARPGLDKPKDTQYF.

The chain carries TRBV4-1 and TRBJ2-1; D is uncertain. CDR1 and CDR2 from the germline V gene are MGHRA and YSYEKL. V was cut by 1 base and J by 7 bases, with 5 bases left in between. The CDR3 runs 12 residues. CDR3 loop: CASSQAVNEQFF. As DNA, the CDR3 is TGCGCCAGCAGCCAAGCAGTTAATGAGCAGTTCTTC.

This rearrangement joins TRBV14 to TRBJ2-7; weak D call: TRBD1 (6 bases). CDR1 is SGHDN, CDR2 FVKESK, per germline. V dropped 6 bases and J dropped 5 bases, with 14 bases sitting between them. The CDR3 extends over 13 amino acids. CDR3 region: CASSPQGWDEQYF. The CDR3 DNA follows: TGTGCCAGCAGTCCACAGGGATGGGACGAGCAGTACTTC.

The CDR3: CASSSLPLTSGTDTQYF. The CDR3 DNA follows: TGTGCCAGCAGCTCCCTACCATTGACTAGCGGCACAGATACGCAGTATTTT. This rearrangement joins TRBV7-8 to TRBJ2-3; TRBD2 agrees at 8 bases. The V gene's germline CDR1 is SGHVS and CDR2 FQNEAQ. This CDR3 is built from 17 residues. V shed 4 bases and J 1 base; nucleotides not matched to a gene: 10.

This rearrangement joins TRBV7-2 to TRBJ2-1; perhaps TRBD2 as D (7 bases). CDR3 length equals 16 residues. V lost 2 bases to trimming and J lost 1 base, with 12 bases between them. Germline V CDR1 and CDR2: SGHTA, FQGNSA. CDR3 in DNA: TGTGCCAGCAGCTTATTGGGGGGGCGGTCCTACAATGAGCAGTTCTTC. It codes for CASSLLGGRSYNEQFF.

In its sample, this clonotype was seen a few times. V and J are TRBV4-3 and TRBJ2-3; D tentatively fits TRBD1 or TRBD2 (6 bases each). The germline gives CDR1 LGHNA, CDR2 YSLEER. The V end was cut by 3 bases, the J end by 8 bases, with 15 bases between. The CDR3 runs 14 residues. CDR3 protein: CASSQTPGAGTQYF. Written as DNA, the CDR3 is TGCGCCAGCAGCCAGACCCCGGGGGCGGGTACGCAGTATTTT.

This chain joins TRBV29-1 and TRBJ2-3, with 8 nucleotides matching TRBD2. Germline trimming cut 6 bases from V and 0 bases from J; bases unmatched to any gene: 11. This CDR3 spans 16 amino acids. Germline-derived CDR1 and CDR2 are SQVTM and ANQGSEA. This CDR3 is CSVRGGQDDSTDTQYF. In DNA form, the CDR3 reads TGCAGCGTACGGGGGGGGCAGGATGATAGCACAGATACGCAGTATTTT.

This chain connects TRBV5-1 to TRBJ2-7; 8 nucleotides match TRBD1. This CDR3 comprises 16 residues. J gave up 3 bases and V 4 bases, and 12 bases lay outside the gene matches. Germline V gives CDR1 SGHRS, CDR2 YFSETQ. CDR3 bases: TGCGCCAGCAGCAGGGACGGGAGACAGGGGTACTACGAGCAGTACTTC. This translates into CASSRDGRQGYYEQYF.

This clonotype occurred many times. CDR3 nucleotides: TGTGCCAGCAGCGAAGCTTTCTTT. It codes for CASSEAFF. This chain connects TRBV12-3 or TRBV12-4 to TRBJ1-1; the D is unclear. Trimming removed 6 bases at V and 8 bases at J, with 1 base between. The CDR3 length is 8 residues.

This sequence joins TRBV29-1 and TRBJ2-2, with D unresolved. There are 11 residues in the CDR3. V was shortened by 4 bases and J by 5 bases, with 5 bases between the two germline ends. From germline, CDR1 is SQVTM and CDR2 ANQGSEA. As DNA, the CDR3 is TGCAGCGTTGGTGAGACCGGGGAGCTGTTTTTT. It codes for CSVGETGELFF.

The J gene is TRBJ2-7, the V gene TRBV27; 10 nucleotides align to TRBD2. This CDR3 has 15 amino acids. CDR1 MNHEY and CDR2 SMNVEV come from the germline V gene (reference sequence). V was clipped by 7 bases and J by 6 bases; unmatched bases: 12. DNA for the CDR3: TGTGCCAGCAATCTAGCGGGAGATACCCTCTCCGAGCAGTACTTC. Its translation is CASNLAGDTLSEQYF.